This TCR beta chain was found in a study of Graves' ophthalmopathy and Graves' hyperthyroidism. Study at large: Samples of peripheral blood were obtained at initial diagnosis, prior to treatment of any kind. The study, taken as a whole, reports: Cross-validated, the 13-signature model showed 87.88%/81.08% sensitivity/specificity, and 80%/75% in the test set.

A remark on this clonotype: Its antigen is not known. A read error is likely, as this CDR3 ends without the conserved phenylalanine or tryptophan. No DNA is shown, since the ends of the CDR3 on it are uncertain; the CDR3 is the one TCRdb lists.

The sequenced template was RNA, covering the TCR beta CDR3 region. HTBI-primed first-round RT-PCR preceded second-round multiplex PCR. TCRdb analysed the multiplex PCR reads with MiXCR anew, one entry per CDR3 protein. The table records about 48,000 distinct CDR3 sequences, 50% of them present only once. If patients had other autoimmune diseases, uncontrolled infections, pregnancy or lactation, they were excluded. PBMCs originated in more than 7.5 ml of fresh peripheral blood. The CDR3 is 8 amino acids long, termini counted. Germline CDR1 SGHDT, CDR2 YYEEEE. The chain is built from TRBV5-6 and TRBJ1-1. The TCR originated in an adult man with Graves' ophthalmopathy. Material for sequencing was peripheral blood. CDR3 sequence: CASSPPWG.